Detailed here is one T cell receptor (beta chain). Its specificity is unknown. TCRdb's copy holds only in-frame clones and misses some; the assay was immunoSEQ multiplex PCR. The table shows approximately 17,000 clones, with about 71% occurring only once. CDR3 length equals 14 residues. Germline V gives CDR1 MGHRA, CDR2 YSYEKL. V lost 6 bases, J lost 0 bases, and 9 bases lay in between. The data were taken from a study of OX40 agonist ivuxolimab in advanced cancers. Study overall: Head and neck, renal cell, melanoma or hepatocellular carcinoma were the cancers that dose-escalation patients had.

Findings and caveats of the study: Among patients with partial responses at 0.1-3.0 mg/kg, clonal expansion was among the lowest.

This sequence joins TRBV4-1 and TRBJ2-1, with D maybe TRBD2 (5 bases). The sequence came from an adult with an advanced solid tumor such as melanoma, head and neck, liver or kidney cancer. The material sequenced was CD4+ or CD8+ T cells sorted from blood, taken in a trial of the OX40 agonist ivuxolimab. The CDR3 region is CASRGGSSYNEQFF. Here the CDR3 DNA reads TGCGCCAGCAGGGGTGGGAGCTCCTACAATGAGCAGTTCTTC.